These 7 T cell receptor beta chains originate from one sample sequenced in a study of CXCR3-negative and CXCR3-positive naive CD8 T cells (dated by TCRdb to about 2019). Sequencing was performed on a NextSeq 550. The Human TCR Profiling Kit (MiLaboratory) was used to prepare UMI-labeled 5' RACE TRB cDNA libraries. The reads were reprocessed in TCRdb, with one entry per CDR3 protein sequence and no accompanying DNA. The record for this sample contains about 82,000 distinct CDR3 sequences. Roughly 0.99% of the sample comes from the top ten. Sample: naive CXCR3- CD8+ T cells from blood. The cell subset or site label, as the study defines it: CD45RO-CCR7+CD27+CD95- naive CD8+ T cells lacking CXCR3 (TNR3-). These receptors were obtained from a human donor in good health. Some clones in this sample may be carry-over from other donors' samples.

The CDR3 sequence is CASGFHSGGPGTDTQYF. This chain joins TRBV12-5 and TRBJ2-3; TCRdb picks TRBD1, but there is no DNA to check that call. Per the germline V gene, CDR1 is LGHNT and CDR2 is FRNRAP. The CDR3 sequence is 17 residues long.

The chain couples TRBV21-1 to TRBJ2-1; without DNA, the TCRdb call of TRBD1 cannot be checked. TRBV21-1 is labeled a pseudogene. This CDR3 is 14 amino acids long. This CDR3 is CASIEPDSYNEQFF.

CDR3 protein: CASSQRGRDNYEQYF. V usage is TRBV7-3 and J usage is TRBJ2-7; TCRdb outputs TRBD1, but without DNA this stays unchecked. Germline CDR1 and CDR2: SGHTA and FQGTGA. This CDR3 has 15 amino acids.

This chain uses TRBV5-1 with TRBJ2-7; TCRdb's D call of TRBD1 is untestable without DNA. Looked up from germline, CDR1 is SGHRS and CDR2 is YFSETQ. This CDR3 comprises 16 residues. CDR3: CASSLELRQGVGEQYF.

The chain combines TRBV12-3 or TRBV12-4 with TRBJ1-1. This CDR3 spans 16 amino acids. The CDR3 region is CASSSRKGPMNTEAFF.

The J gene is TRBJ2-7, the V gene TRBV7-9. Looked up from germline, CDR1 is SEHNR and CDR2 is FQNEAQ (reference sequence). The CDR3 has 14 residues. This CDR3 is CASSLHLTSYEQYF. The full variable domain, rest sourced from reference TRBV7-9 and TRBJ2-7, is DTGVSQNPRHKITKRGQNVTFRCDPISEHNRLYWYRQTLGQGPEFLTYFQNEAQLEKSRLLSDRFSAERPKGSFSTLEIQRTEQGDSAMYLCASSLHLTSYEQYFGPGTRLTVT.

V and J are TRBV7-9 and TRBJ1-2. Germline V gene data show CDR1 as SEHNR and CDR2 as FQNEAQ (reference sequence). The length of the CDR3 is 16 residues. Here the CDR3 reads CASSSAMEAGIYGYTF.